What follows are 20 T cell receptor beta chains derived from one specimen sequenced in a study of cytomegalovirus exposure and HLA in healthy donors. 60 Vbeta and 13 Jbeta primers were used in PCR. Using immunoSEQ multiplex PCR, the repertoire was profiled, and TCRdb retains in-frame clones only, with some absent. The data show 95,000 to 150,000 clones, with over 75% seen just once and approximately 2% held by the top ten. Sequencing was done on a sample of PBMCs. The receptors here all came from a man aged 35 to 55 in good health and CMV-seronegative.

The gene calls are TRBV5-1 and TRBJ2-1; 10 bases fit TRBD2. V dropped 8 bases and J dropped 0; count of bases not matched to a gene: 5. The CDR3 runs 15 residues. Looked up from germline, CDR1 is SGHRS and CDR2 is YFSETQ. The CDR3 DNA reads as TGCGCCAGTCGGACTAGCGGAACCTCCTACAATGAGCAGTTCTTC. Its translation is CASRTSGTSYNEQFF.

The CDR3 coding sequence is TGTGCCATCAGGGGAAGACAGGAGAACACTGAAGCTTTCTTT. This encodes CAIRGRQENTEAFF. The chain recombines TRBV10-3 with TRBJ1-1, with D possibly TRBD1 on 6 matching bases. V dropped 6 bases and J dropped 1 base, with 12 bases sitting between them. The germline gives CDR1 ENHRY, CDR2 SYGVKD. The CDR3 covers 14 residues.

The chain uses TRBV6-1 and TRBJ2-3, with D tentatively TRBD1 (5 bases). CDR3 length: 13 amino acids. Trimming shortened V by 7 bases and J by 2 bases, and 10 bases separated the two germline ends. Germline V gene lookup returns CDR1 MNHNS and CDR2 SASEGT. The DNA for the CDR3 is TGTGCCAGCATCCCACAGGCCACAGATACGCAGTATTTT. Translating gives CASIPQATDTQYF.

This rearrangement joins TRBV14 to TRBJ1-2; TRBD1 is a possible D gene (6 bases). The germline V gene has CDR1 SGHDN and CDR2 FVKESK. This CDR3 contains 15 residues. Trimming took off 2 bases at V and 7 bases at J, with 17 bases between the two ends. CDR3 sequence reads: CASSQTSAQGTGYTF. CDR3 nucleotide sequence: TGTGCCAGCAGCCAAACCTCCGCACAGGGAACTGGCTACACCTTC. Based on the CDR3 plus reference TRBV14 and TRBJ1-2, the full variable domain is EAGVTQFPSHSVIEKGQTVTLRCDPISGHDNLYWYRRVMGKEIKFLLHFVKESKQDESGMPNNRFLAERTGGTYSTLKVQPAELEDSGVYFCASSQTSAQGTGYTFGSGTRLTVV.

The count of this clone is one. The chain is built from TRBV5-1 and TRBJ1-2, with a tentative D call TRBD1 (6 bases). V was pared by 0 bases and J by 7 bases, with 16 bases between. This CDR3 is 15 amino acids long. From germline, CDR1 is SGHRS and CDR2 YFSETQ. CDR3 sequence reads: CASSLGGGGPSGYTF. The CDR3 bases are TGCGCCAGCAGCTTGGGGGGCGGGGGGCCGTCTGGCTACACCTTC. Using reference TRBV5-1 and TRBJ1-2 for the parts outside the CDR3, the full variable domain is KAGVTQTPRYLIKTRGQQVTLSCSPISGHRSVSWYQQTPGQGLQFLFEYFSETQRNKGNFPGRFSGRQFSNSRSEMNVSTLELGDSALYLCASSLGGGGPSGYTFGSGTRLTVV.

On this clone itself: Compared with germline, one end of the junction differs, possibly owing to a read error. The chain joins TRBV5-1 to TRBJ2-6; the D gene is possibly TRBD1 (5 bases). Germline V gene data show CDR1 as SGHRS and CDR2 as YFSETQ. CDR3 length equals 14 residues. The chain's CDR3 is CASRASSGANGLTF. DNA for the CDR3: TGCGCCAGCAGGGCGAGCTCTGGGGCCAACGGCCTGACTTTC.

This sequence joins TRBV28 and TRBJ2-7, with 9 bases aligning to TRBD2. Germline V gives CDR1 MDHEN, CDR2 SYDVKM. CDR3 length: 17 residues. After removal of 2 bases from V and 5 bases from J, the junction contained 13 bases not matched to a gene. The CDR3 DNA reads as TGTGCCAGCAGTTTAGGGGGAGGGGCGGGAGGGCCGAACGAGCAGTACTTC. Its translation: CASSLGGGAGGPNEQYF. Full variable domain (rest looked up from reference TRBV28 and TRBJ2-7): DVKVTQSSRYLVKRTGEKVFLECVQDMDHENMFWYRQDPGLGLRLIYFSYDVKMKEKGDIPEGYSVSREKKERFSLILESASTNQTSMYLCASSLGGGAGGPNEQYFGPGTRLTVT.

V gene TRBV19 combines with J gene TRBJ1-5; TRBD1 is a possible D gene (5 bases). The ends were cut back, 3 bases at V and 6 bases at J, with 9 bases in the middle. CDR3 size: 13 residues. Germline V lookup: CDR1 LNHDA, CDR2 SQIVND (reference sequence). CDR3 loop: CASSITGVQPQHF. The DNA for the CDR3 is TGTGCCAGTAGTATCACGGGGGTTCAGCCCCAGCATTTT. Filled out from reference TRBV19 and TRBJ1-5, the complete variable domain reads DGGITQSPKYLFRKEGQNVTLSCEQNLNHDAMYWYRQDPGQGLRLIYYSQIVNDFQKGDIAEGYSVSREKKESFPLTVTSAQKNPTAFYLCASSITGVQPQHFGDGTRLSIL.

V gene TRBV25-1 combines with J gene TRBJ1-1; 8 bases line up with TRBD1. Germline V gives CDR1 MGHDK, CDR2 SYGVNS. This CDR3 region has 14 residues. After removal of 5 bases from V and 5 bases from J, the junction contained 7 bases not matched to a gene. The CDR3 sequence is CASSLGTGLTEAFF. DNA of the CDR3: TGTGCCAGCAGTCTTGGGACAGGCTTGACTGAAGCTTTCTTT.

This chain connects TRBV5-1 to TRBJ2-3; 11 nucleotides match TRBD1. Germline CDR1 reads SGHRS; CDR2 reads YFSETQ. The V and J ends lost 3 bases and 3 bases, in that order; junction bases with no gene match: 3. The CDR3 sequence is 15 residues long. CDR3 sequence reads: CASSWGQGVTDTQYF. The CDR3 DNA reads TGCGCCAGCAGCTGGGGACAGGGGGTGACAGATACGCAGTATTTT.

The chain carries TRBV7-9 and TRBJ1-5; D ambiguous. This CDR3 is 15 amino acids long. V was trimmed by 0 bases and J by 7 bases, leaving 13 bases between them. Germline CDR1 is SEHNR and CDR2 is FQNEAQ (reference sequence). The CDR3 nucleotides read TGTGCCAGCAGCTTAGCGGGAGGGTTCGGGCAGCCCCAGCATTTT. Its translation: CASSLAGGFGQPQHF.

CDR3 region: CASSYSAQNYGYTF. The CDR3 coding sequence is TGTGCCAGCAGTTACTCCGCACAAAACTATGGCTACACCTTC. The chain is built from TRBV6-6 and TRBJ1-2, with D uncertain. V was clipped by 0 bases and J by 2 bases, with 7 bases between them. Germline V lookup: CDR1 MNHNY, CDR2 SVGAGI (reference sequence). The CDR3 loop spans 14 amino acids.

The chain employs TRBV30 and TRBJ2-7, with TRBD1 as a possible D gene (8 bases). Germline V gene data show CDR1 as GTSNPN and CDR2 as SVGIG (reference sequence). This CDR3 spans 14 amino acids. This chain's CDR3 is CAQYGQGGRYEQYF. As DNA, the CDR3 is TGTGCACAATACGGACAGGGAGGGAGGTACGAGCAGTACTTC.

Note on this clone: Other DNA sequences from this sample encode an identical CDR3 as well. The chain has TRBV30 and TRBJ1-5, with 8 bases aligning to TRBD1. Germline CDR1 reads GTSNPN; CDR2 reads SVGIG (reference sequence). The CDR3 spans 14 residues. V was pared by 2 bases and J by 2 bases, with 2 bases of the junction left unmatched. CDR3 DNA: TGTGCCTGGAGTACGGGACAGGGCAATCAGCCCCAGCATTTT. Protein product: CAWSTGQGNQPQHF.

This clone was counted a single time. This chain connects TRBV7-2 to TRBJ2-2; TRBD1 aligns across 9 bases. The junction had 8 bases not matched to a gene; V was cut back by 5 bases and J by 4 bases. The CDR3 runs 16 residues. Germline assignment: CDR1 SGHTA and CDR2 FQGNSA. CDR3 sequence reads: CASSHRTGGPTGELFF. Here the CDR3 DNA reads TGTGCCAGCAGCCATCGCACAGGGGGCCCCACCGGGGAGCTGTTTTTT.

The J gene is TRBJ2-7, the V gene TRBV19; D is uncertain. The CDR3 runs 15 residues. Per germline, CDR1 LNHDA and CDR2 SQIVND (reference sequence). V was shortened by 3 bases and J by 3 bases, with 15 bases between the two germline ends. The CDR3 here is CASSILAGGLYEQYF. The CDR3 nucleotides are TGTGCCAGTAGTATCCTGGCAGGTGGCCTCTACGAGCAGTACTTC. Variable domain in full (rest from reference TRBV19 and TRBJ2-7): DGGITQSPKYLFRKEGQNVTLSCEQNLNHDAMYWYRQDPGQGLRLIYYSQIVNDFQKGDIAEGYSVSREKKESFPLTVTSAQKNPTAFYLCASSILAGGLYEQYFGPGTRLTVT.

The chain has TRBV30 and TRBJ1-2; the D gene is possibly TRBD1 (6 bases). Germline V CDR1 and CDR2: GTSNPN, SVGIG (reference sequence). This CDR3 is built from 12 residues. The V end was cut by 1 base, the J end by 4 bases, with 7 bases between. This CDR3 reads CAWSEQGYGYTF. The DNA for the CDR3 is TGTGCCTGGAGTGAACAGGGCTATGGCTACACCTTC.

This clone was seen only once. The V and J genes are TRBV11-2 and TRBJ1-6; D is possibly TRBD1 (6 bases). The length of the CDR3 is 14 residues. V lost 10 bases to trimming and J lost 10 bases, with 20 bases between them. The germline V gene has CDR1 SGHAT and CDR2 FQNNGV. The DNA of the CDR3 is TGTGCCACCCGCTCCGGGGGGAGGGGGTCACCCCTCCACTTT. Translated: CATRSGGRGSPLHF.

Only a few counts were recorded for this clone. The chain has TRBV6-5 and TRBJ1-2; TRBD1 agrees at 8 bases. The germline V gene encodes CDR1 MNHEY and CDR2 SVGAGI. V trimming: 5 bases; J trimming: 8 bases; junction bases outside the gene matches: 13. The CDR3 is made up of 15 amino acids. The CDR3 DNA sequence: TGTGCCAGCAGTAAACCCGCAGGACAGGGAGGAGGCTACACCTTC. Encoded protein: CASSKPAGQGGGYTF.

On this clone itself: This sample also contains other DNA sequences that code for the same CDR3. For the CDR3, the DNA is TGTGCCAGCAGAGGACAGGGGGCGGGCTCCTACGAGCAGTACTTC. This codes for CASRGQGAGSYEQYF. J is TRBJ2-7 and V is TRBV6-5; 11 bases map to TRBD1. Trimming cost V 6 bases and J 0 bases; bases outside gene matches: 4. The CDR3 is 15 residues long. Per the germline V gene, CDR1 is MNHEY and CDR2 is SVGAGI.